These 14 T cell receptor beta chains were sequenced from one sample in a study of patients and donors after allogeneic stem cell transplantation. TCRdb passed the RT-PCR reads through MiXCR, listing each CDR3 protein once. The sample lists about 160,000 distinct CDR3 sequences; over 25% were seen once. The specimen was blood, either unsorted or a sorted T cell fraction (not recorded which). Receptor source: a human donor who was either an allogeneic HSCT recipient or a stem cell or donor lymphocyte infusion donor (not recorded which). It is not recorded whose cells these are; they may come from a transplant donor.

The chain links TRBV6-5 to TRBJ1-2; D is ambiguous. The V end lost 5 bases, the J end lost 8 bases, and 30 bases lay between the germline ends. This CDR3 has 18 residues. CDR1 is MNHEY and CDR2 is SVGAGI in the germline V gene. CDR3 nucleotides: TGTGCCAGCAGTGCACATAGAGGACGCCTCTTCGGCTCTATCGGCTACACCTTC. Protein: CASSAHRGRLFGSIGYTF.

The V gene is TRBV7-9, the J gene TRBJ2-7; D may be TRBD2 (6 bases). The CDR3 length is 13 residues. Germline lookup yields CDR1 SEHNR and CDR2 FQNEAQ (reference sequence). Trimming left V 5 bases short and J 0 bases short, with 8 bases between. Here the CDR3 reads CASSPDYSYEQYF. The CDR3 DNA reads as TGTGCCAGCAGCCCGGACTACTCCTACGAGCAGTACTTC.

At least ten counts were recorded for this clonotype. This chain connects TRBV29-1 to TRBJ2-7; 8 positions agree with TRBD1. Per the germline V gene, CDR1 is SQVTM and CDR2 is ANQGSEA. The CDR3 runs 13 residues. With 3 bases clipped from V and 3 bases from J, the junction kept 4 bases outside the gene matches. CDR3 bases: TGCAGCGTTGAGCCACAGGGGGGCTACGAGCAGTACTTC. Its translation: CSVEPQGGYEQYF.

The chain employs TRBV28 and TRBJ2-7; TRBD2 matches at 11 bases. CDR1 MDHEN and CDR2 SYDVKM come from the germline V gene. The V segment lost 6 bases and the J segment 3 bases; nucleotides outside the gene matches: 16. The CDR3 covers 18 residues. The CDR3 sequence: CASSDYWRGLAEDYEQYF. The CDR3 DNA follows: TGTGCCAGCAGCGACTACTGGAGGGGACTAGCGGAAGACTACGAGCAGTACTTC.

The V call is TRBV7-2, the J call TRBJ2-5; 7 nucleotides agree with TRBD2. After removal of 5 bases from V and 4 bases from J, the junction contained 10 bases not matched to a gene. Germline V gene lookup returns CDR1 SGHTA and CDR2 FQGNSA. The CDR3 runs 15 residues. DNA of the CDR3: TGTGCCAGCAGCCCTGGGACTACCCAAAGAGAGACCCAGTACTTC. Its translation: CASSPGTTQRETQYF.

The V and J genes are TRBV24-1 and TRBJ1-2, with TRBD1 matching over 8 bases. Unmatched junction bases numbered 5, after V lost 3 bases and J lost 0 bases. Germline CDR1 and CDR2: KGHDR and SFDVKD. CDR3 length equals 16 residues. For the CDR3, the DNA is TGTGCCACCAGTGATGCCAGGGGGCAGTCTAACTATGGCTACACCTTC. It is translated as CATSDARGQSNYGYTF.

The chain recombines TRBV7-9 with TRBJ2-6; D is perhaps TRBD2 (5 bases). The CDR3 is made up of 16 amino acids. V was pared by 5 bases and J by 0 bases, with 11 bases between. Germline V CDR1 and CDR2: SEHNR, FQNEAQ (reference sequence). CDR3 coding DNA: TGTGCCAGCAGCCCTGGACGGGACTCTGGGGCCAACGTCCTGACTTTC. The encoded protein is CASSPGRDSGANVLTF.

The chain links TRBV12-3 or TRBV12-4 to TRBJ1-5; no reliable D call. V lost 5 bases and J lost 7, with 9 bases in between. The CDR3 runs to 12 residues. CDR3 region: CASSSRLQPQHF. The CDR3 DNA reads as TGTGCCAGCAGTAGTCGGTTGCAGCCCCAGCATTTT.

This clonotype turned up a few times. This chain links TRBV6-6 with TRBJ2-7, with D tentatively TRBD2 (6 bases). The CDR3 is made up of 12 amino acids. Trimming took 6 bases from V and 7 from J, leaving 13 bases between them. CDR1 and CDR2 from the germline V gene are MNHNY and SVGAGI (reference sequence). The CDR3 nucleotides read TGTGCCAGCAGGGGAGGAGGCGATGAGCAGTACTTC. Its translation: CASRGGGDEQYF.

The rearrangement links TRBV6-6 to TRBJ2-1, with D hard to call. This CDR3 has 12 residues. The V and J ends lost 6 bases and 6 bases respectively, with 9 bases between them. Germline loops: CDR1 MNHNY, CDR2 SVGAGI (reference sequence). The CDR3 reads CASSPGPNEQFF. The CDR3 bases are TGTGCCAGCAGCCCCGGGCCCAATGAGCAGTTCTTC.

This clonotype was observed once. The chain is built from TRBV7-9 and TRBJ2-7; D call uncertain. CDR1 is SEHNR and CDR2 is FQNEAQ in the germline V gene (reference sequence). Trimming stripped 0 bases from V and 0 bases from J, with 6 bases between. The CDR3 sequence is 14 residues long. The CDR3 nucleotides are TGTGCCAGCAGCTTAGCCACAATCTCCTACGAGCAGTACTTC. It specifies CASSLATISYEQYF.

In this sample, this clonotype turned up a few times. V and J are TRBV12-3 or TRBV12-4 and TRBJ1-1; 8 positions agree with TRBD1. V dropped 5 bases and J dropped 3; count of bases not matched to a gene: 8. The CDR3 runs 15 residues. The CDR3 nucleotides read TGTGCCAGCAGTCGCGGGACAGGTGTGGACACTGAAGCTTTCTTT. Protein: CASSRGTGVDTEAFF.

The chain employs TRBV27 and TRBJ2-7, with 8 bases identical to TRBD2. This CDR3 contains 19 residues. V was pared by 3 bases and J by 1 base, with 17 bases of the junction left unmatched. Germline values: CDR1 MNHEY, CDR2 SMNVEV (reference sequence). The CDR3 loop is CASSFRRTEESGRSYEQYF. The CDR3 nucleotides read TGTGCCAGCAGTTTCCGGAGGACAGAAGAGAGCGGGAGATCCTACGAGCAGTACTTC.

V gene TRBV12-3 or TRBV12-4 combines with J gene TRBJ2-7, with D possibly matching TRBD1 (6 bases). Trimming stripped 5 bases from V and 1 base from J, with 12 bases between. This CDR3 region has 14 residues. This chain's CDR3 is CASSPNRVSYEQYF. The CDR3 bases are TGTGCCAGCAGTCCCAACAGGGTTTCCTACGAGCAGTACTTC.